This entry describes one T cell receptor (beta chain). The antigen this receptor binds is unknown. No quality values exist for individual bases; no much larger clone is one base distant. The cohort consisted of 650 to 700 healthy bone marrow donors. All cohort members were sampled while nominally healthy, although unrecorded immune exposures were likely present. Of the approximately 610 cohort members, 250 to 300 had positive CMV serostatus and 350 to 450 had negative CMV serostatus, and CMV serostatus was not recorded for the donor. Every donor gave a peripheral blood sample, and the peripheral blood mononuclear cells from that sample were used for TCR beta sequencing. Genomic DNA extraction from the blood cell samples was performed with the Qiagen DNeasy Blood Extraction Kit. In the germline V gene, CDR1 corresponds to SGDLS and CDR2 to YYNGEE. The junction shows trimming of 3 bases on V and 3 bases on J, plus 14 bases between the germline ends. From cysteine to phenylalanine, the CDR3 is 15 amino acids long. Just CDR3 DNA is preserved here, 45 bases in frame from base 1.

The sample belongs to a study of cytomegalovirus exposure and HLA in healthy donors (dated by TCRdb to the late 2010s). Looking at the study overall: According to an earlier analysis of 587 of the donors, about 179 million T cells yielded some 110 million unique TCR beta sequences and 276 Gb of sequence data. The study combined high-throughput TCR immunosequencing, statistical association of individual TCRs with disease status, and machine learning to predict cytomegalovirus infection status. An early release that covered about 600 HLA-typed donors contained about 300 gigabases of sequencing data and 85 million to 100 million unique TCR sequences. Alongside the repertoire data, information on donor age, sex, ethnicity and CMV serostatus was compiled. Class I and class II HLA loci were covered by the typing at four-digit resolution. The study aimed to test whether signatures of past pathogen exposure could be identified by cataloging public T cell receptors. The later analysis used no new phenotypic data to find candidate immune exposures, relying instead on TCR beta sequences and their occurrence across donors. Across approximately 400 genotyped donors of the cohort, an average of about 200,000 unique TCR beta nucleotide sequences per donor were sequenced, and approximately 17% of those sequences were non-productive. An earlier analysis of 587 of the donors used high-throughput TCR beta sequencing to judge whether each TCR beta V gene segment behaved as functional or pseudogenic. A later genetic analysis took genome-wide SNP genotypes for about 65% of the 666 donors and used that subset as a discovery cohort. Every discovery cohort repertoire had been produced on one sequencing platform. To study patterns of TCR occurrence, a later analysis re-analyzed previously published TCR beta repertoires from under 750 donors and added high-resolution HLA genotyping. Because of strong linkage in the cohort, five DR-DQ haplotypes were treated as single units for association and clustering. A separate validation cohort of roughly 130 different subjects was used in addition to the approximately 700-subject first cohort. The number of typed donors differed by locus: 629-630 for A, B, C, DRB1 and DQB1; some 500 for DQA1; fewer than 610 for DPA1; and some 430 for DPB1. The study profiled the T cell repertoires of some 610 subjects by immunosequencing and related them to cytomegalovirus serostatus. Of the 300 to 400 genotyped donors, 65% to 90% fell in the genetic ancestry cluster associated with self-reported Caucasian donors.

The receptor library was made with the immunoSEQ multiplex PCR assay. For the multiplex PCR, a mixture combining 60 forward primers for TCR Vbeta segments and 13 reverse primers for TCR Jbeta segments was used. Amplification of the CDR3 region of rearranged TCR beta genes was performed with a multiplex PCR assay on genomic DNA. On the Illumina HiSeq System, the amplified TCR beta libraries were sequenced as 87-base-pair reads. The study's processing was this. A later analysis counted 75 million to 100 million unique TCR beta chains across the 666 repertoires, and about 10 million of these chains were shared by at least two donors. A nearest-neighbor algorithm error-corrected the raw reads and collapsed the reads into unique sequences, merging closely related sequences to remove PCR and sequencing errors. CDR3 sequences were aligned to IMGT reference sequences to assign V, D and J gene segments. For a sequence to be retained, a match of at least six nucleotides was required to both a V gene segment and a J gene segment. Rearrangements were called productive when the CDR3 lacked stop codons and stayed in frame with V and J; all others were non-productive. CDR3 was defined by IMGT convention, running from the second conserved V-encoded cysteine to the conserved J-encoded phenylalanine. Sequences without an unambiguous match to a single V gene segment were excluded from the earlier analysis of 450 to 650 of the donors. In an earlier analysis of some 590 of the donors, V segments were called functional above 56.7% productive rearrangements and were called segregating when the between-donor standard deviation exceeded 5%. A statistical classification framework was built for diagnosing cytomegalovirus status from the catalog of TCR beta chain sequences. In a later analysis, V and J genes were assigned by comparing TCR nucleotide sequences against IMGT/GENE-DB human TR gene sequences. The TCRdist pipeline was used in a later analysis to assign CDR3 sequences and most-parsimonious VDJ recombination scenarios. In a later analysis, every TCR beta chain was defined by the combination of its CDR3 amino acid sequence and its V-gene family, and reads without a unique V-gene family were dropped. To address suspected cross-contamination and a sequencing artifact, a later analysis removed approximately 600 highly shared, low-generation-probability nucleotide sequences. For each public chain, a later analysis derived a clonal expansion index from normalized ranks of inferred template counts within each repertoire. Generation probabilities in a later analysis came from a VDJ recombination model fitted to out-of-frame rearrangements, and those results were checked against IGoR. Hypergeometric tests were used in a later analysis to score TCR-TCR, TCR-HLA and TCR-CMV co-occurrence, with a repertoire-size bias correction applied to the TCR pairs. False discovery rates were estimated in a later analysis by permuting HLA or CMV assignments 20 times. A later analysis grouped co-occurring TCRs with DBSCAN, adding TCRdist sequence similarity when clustering within HLA-allele-positive subsets. Repertoires with fewer than 30,000 or more than 120,000 public chains were left out of co-occurrence clustering, as were about 5 repertoires with anomalous nucleotide sharing. TCRdb holds this immuneACCESS table with in-frame rearrangements only. Some clones are missing; in checked studies, unresolved V genes explain under half, and the rest has no known cause. The V and J calls and clone size come from that table; D and trimming were worked out from the DNA. For this sample the table gives about 120,000 clones, of which more than 65% were detected only once. Clones ranked in the top ten supply about 3.9% of the sample.

Broad study findings and their caveats: Across donors, most TCR sequences were observed very rarely, whereas some public TCRs were present in many individuals. Broadly in line with IMGT annotations, most TCR beta V segments showed up in productive rearrangements about 87% or about 30% of the time in an earlier analysis of around 600 of the donors. In a later analysis, HLA-associated TCR beta chains were found to be more clonally expanded and to have lower generation probabilities than equally common non-associated chains. The earlier analysis of nearly 600 of the donors excluded 15 to 20 rarely observed V segments, including chromosome 9 orphons, because counts were too low. It was suggested by the authors that the approach could potentially be generalized to other disease states and immunological phenotypes. A later analysis found that TCR association rates varied across HLA loci, with DRB1 alleles showing the most associated TCRs and HLA-C alleles the fewest. A total of about 180 TCR beta chains were listed by the study as associated with cytomegalovirus. In this cohort, only TCR beta chains were sequenced, and detectable features were limited by the absence of alpha or paired-chain data. Because HLA typing was unavailable for some donors at each locus, only the typed subset was used in association tests. In vitro tests confirmed that a few of the cytomegalovirus-associated TCR beta chains recognize cytomegalovirus antigens. Strong co-occurrence of HLA alleles, especially DR and DQ, made assigning TCR associations to individual alleles difficult. In both the original and validation cohorts, the classifier was reported to diagnose cytomegalovirus status with high specificity and sensitivity. At a false discovery rate of 0.05, a later analysis linked 15,000 to 20,000 TCR beta sequences to specific HLA alleles. The sequencing pipeline was judged likely to have produced a cluster of highly shared sequence variants as a technical artifact. A further reported finding was that TCR beta sequences accurately predicted the HLA-A and HLA-B alleles for most subjects in the first cohort. Sequencing depth was assumed to be roughly uniform across donors in the presence/absence analyses, though that assumption may not hold. CMV serostatus was the only immune exposure information available for the cohort. A later genetic analysis associated a missense DCLRE1C variant with V-gene and J-gene trimming of TCR beta chains, and an independent cohort replicated the association. Most CMV-associated TCR beta chains appeared to be HLA-restricted in a later analysis, and the HLA associations seemed to be driven largely by CMV exposure. Correlated functional status among segregating V segments might reflect linkage disequilibrium, but an unknown experimental factor could not be ruled out. Because the 87-base-pair reads could not distinguish some IMGT-functional V segments, including TRBV6-2 and TRBV6-3, those segments were excluded. Several of the top co-occurrence clusters appeared to be linked to parvovirus B19, influenza, CMV and Epstein-Barr virus, according to a later analysis. According to a later genetic analysis, donors in an Asian-associated ancestry cluster had fewer N-insertions in productive TCRs than the approximately 690-donor mean.

The specimen was PBMCs. The V gene is TRBV9 and the J gene is TRBJ2-3; TRBD2 is a weak D gene call, 6 bases matching. The origin of this receptor is a human donor in good health. The nucleotides read TGTGCCAGCAGCGCCGTAGCGGAGATGACAGATACGCAGTATTTT. It translates to CASSAVAEMTDTQYF.